Listed below are T cell receptor beta chains from one sample, sequenced in a study of a mutant IDH1 vaccine in newly diagnosed glioma. Clones were sequenced by immunoSEQ multiplex PCR, and TCRdb holds only the in-frame ones, with some missing. The table shows about 98,000 clones, with approximately 90% occurring only once. The input for sequencing was PBMCs, taken from a glioma patient treated with radiotherapy, temozolomide or both. Receptors were obtained from a woman between 50 and 59 years old with glioma. Each CDR3 is given with its conserved first and last residue. D genes are given only for firm matches. Part of the rows lack a size; the others show once, few, many or a class for expanded clones.

>.|TRBV29-1|.|TRBJ2-1
TGCAGCGTTGACGGCGCGAGCAATGAGCAGTTCTTC
CSVDGASNEQFF
>.|TRBV5-4|.|TRBJ2-7
TGTGCCAGCAGCTCTAAGCTAGGAGCCTACGAGCAGTACTTC
CASSSKLGAYEQYF
>TRBD1|TRBV11-1|.|TRBJ2-7
TGTGCCAGCAGCTTACGGGACAGGGGGCCCTACGAGCAGTACTTC
CASSLRDRGPYEQYF
>.|TRBV19|.|TRBJ1-5
TGTGCCAGTAGTAGATACACCAGCAATCAGCCCCAGCATTTT
CASSRYTSNQPQHF
>TRBD1|TRBV5-1|few|TRBJ1-1
TGCGCCAGCAAAGCTACAGGGGGCACTGAAGCTTTCTTT
CASKATGGTEAFF
>TRBD2|TRBV5-5|.|TRBJ2-7
TGTGCCAGCAGCATCGGGACTACCTACGAGCAGTACTTC
CASSIGTTYEQYF
>TRBD1|TRBV5-1|.|TRBJ2-2
TGCGCCAGCAGCTTGCAGGGGGCGAGCACCGGGGAGCTGTTTTTT
CASSLQGASTGELFF
>TRBD1|TRBV6-5|.|TRBJ2-2
TGTGCCAGCACCCCGGACAGGGGGGTAACCGGGGAGCTGTTTTTT
CASTPDRGVTGELFF
>TRBD2|TRBV5-4|.|TRBJ2-2
TGTGCCAGCAGCTTAGGGACTAGCGGGAGGATCGGGGAGCTGTTTTTT
CASSLGTSGRIGELFF
>.|TRBV14|.|TRBJ2-3
TGTGCCAGCAGCCAATGGGGGCGCAGCACAGATACGCAGTATTTT
CASSQWGRSTDTQYF
>.|TRBV30|once|TRBJ2-5
TGTGCCTGGAGTGTACATGGAGAGACCCAGTACTTC
CAWSVHGETQYF
>.|TRBV25-1|.|TRBJ1-1
TGTGCCAGCAGTGAATCCCAGGGTTTGAACACTGAAGCTTTCTTT
CASSESQGLNTEAFF
>.|TRBV11-3|.|TRBJ1-2
TGTGCCAGCGGGGGAAACTATGGCTACACCTTC
CASGGNYGYTF
>TRBD1|TRBV6-1|.|TRBJ1-3
TGTGCCAGCAGAAGGGCAGGGGGCCTCGGAAACACCATATATTTT
CASRRAGGLGNTIYF
>.|TRBV7-2|.|TRBJ2-3
TGTGCCAGCAGCTTAGACAGGGATACGCAGTATTTT
CASSLDRDTQYF
>.|TRBV6-6|.|TRBJ2-5
TGTGCCAGCAGTCCCGGGCAGCAAGAGACCCAGTACTTC
CASSPGQQETQYF
>TRBD2|TRBV28|.|TRBJ2-7
TGTGCCAGCAGTTTGGGGACTAGCGGGATCTACGAGCAGTACTTC
CASSLGTSGIYEQYF
>.|TRBV5-5|.|TRBJ2-6
TGTGCCAGCAGCCCTTGGGGGAGACCTGGGGCCAACGTCCTGACTTTC
CASSPWGRPGANVLTF
>.|TRBV2|few|TRBJ2-7
TGTGCCAGCAAATACACCGTTGAGCAGTACTTC
CASKYTVEQYF
>TRBD2|TRBV14|once|TRBJ2-1
TGTGCCAGCAGCCAGCGGGAGGGCTCCCCTCTGGGTGAGCAGTTCTTC
CASSQREGSPLGEQFF
>TRBD1|TRBV7-8|.|TRBJ1-5
TGTGCCAGCAGCTTCGGAAGGACAGGGCAGGGTCAGCCCCAGCATTTT
CASSFGRTGQGQPQHF
>TRBD1|TRBV9|.|TRBJ2-7
TGTGCCAGCAGCTCTATGACAGGGGCGAAGAACGAGCAGTACTTC
CASSSMTGAKNEQYF
>TRBD1|TRBV9|.|TRBJ2-1
TGTGCCAGCGGCTACAGGGGGAATGAGCAGTTCTTC
CASGYRGNEQFF
>.|TRBV6-1|few|TRBJ2-7
TGTGCCAGCAGTGAGGCCGACGGGAGCTCCTACGAGCAGTACTTC
CASSEADGSSYEQYF
>.|TRBV4-1|.|TRBJ1-2
TGCGCCAGCAGCCAAGCTTCAGGGTATGGCTACACCTTC
CASSQASGYGYTF
>.|TRBV30|.|TRBJ2-1
TGTGCCTGGAGTGTAGGTGGTGGGATTACCAATGAGCAGTTCTTC
CAWSVGGGITNEQFF
>.|TRBV7-9|.|TRBJ1-1
TGTGCCAGCAGCACGACCGCGAACACTGAAGCTTTCTTT
CASSTTANTEAFF
>.|TRBV6-6|few|TRBJ1-6
TGTGCCAGCAGTTTGGCAGGGAATAATTCACCCCTCCACTTT
CASSLAGNNSPLHF
>TRBD2|TRBV7-6|.|TRBJ2-7
TGTGCCAGCAGCCTAGCGGCGTTCTCCTACGAGCAGTACTTC
CASSLAAFSYEQYF
>.|TRBV19|.|TRBJ2-3
TGTGCCAGTAGTATGGTCGCAGGGACCACAGATACGCAGTATTTT
CASSMVAGTTDTQYF
>.|TRBV2|.|TRBJ1-2
TGTGCCAGCAGGCGAAACAGGGAGGGAAACTATGGCTACACCTTC
CASRRNREGNYGYTF
>.|TRBV27|few|TRBJ2-4
TGTGCCAGCAGCTACTCCATTCAGTACTTC
CASSYSIQYF
>TRBD1|TRBV9|.|TRBJ2-3
TGTGCCAGCAGCTTCCGGGACAGGGTATCAGATACGCAGTATTTT
CASSFRDRVSDTQYF
>TRBD1|TRBV27|.|TRBJ2-7
TGTGCCAGCAGTCTTTCCAGCCCTAGGACAGGGGGCAGGTACGAGCAGTACTTC
CASSLSSPRTGGRYEQYF
>TRBD1|TRBV5-8|.|TRBJ1-3
TGTGCCAGCAGCTTGGTTCAAGGGACAGGGTATTCCAGTTCTGGAAACACCATATATTTT
CASSLVQGTGYSSSGNTIYF
>.|TRBV11-3|few|TRBJ1-1
TGTGCCAGCAGCTTGGAGACCACTGAAGCTTTCTTT
CASSLETTEAFF
>TRBD2|TRBV7-7|.|TRBJ2-5
TGTGCTAGCAGCCCGTCACCACTAGCGGGAGGTGGGGAGACCCAGTACTTC
CASSPSPLAGGGETQYF